This TCR beta chain was recorded in a study of blood T cell repertoires in COVID-19 (TCRdb year 2020). Regarding the research as a whole: Collaborator samples came from the United States, Italy and Spain and covered acute and convalescent phases of COVID-19. The prospective study material was composed of cDNA or gDNA derived from T cells, B-cell-depleted T cells, or PBMCs. The dataset comprised deeply sampled blood TCRbeta repertoires from subjects exposed to, actively infected with, or recovered from COVID-19. A freely available public database, intended as a resource for researchers studying the immune response to SARS-CoV-2, is where the repertoires were released. The samples were drawn from two sources: the first 160 participants of the ongoing ImmuneRACE study, and fewer than 1,500 subjects contributed by 6 global collaborators. Sample metadata almost always included a de-identified subject ID, COVID-19 status, age in years and sex. Where HLA class I and class II types were available, the types were taken from metadata supplied by the sample provider, not from assay-based typing.

The investigation overall reported the following: The amount of clinical and demographic metadata varied by source and participant and was provided uncurated.

With regard to this clone: No antigen is known for it. No clone much larger than this one lies a single base away; base qualities are absent.

Including the terminal cysteine and phenylalanine, the CDR3 comprises 13 residues. Only the CDR3 DNA is retained, 39 bases long and in frame from the first base. The trim is 4 bases for V and 2 bases for J, with a gap of 8 bases between the germline ends. CDR1 SNHLY and CDR2 FYNNEI were looked up in the germline V gene. TCRbeta CDR3 regions were amplified from genomic DNA using the immunoSEQ Assay, a bias-controlled multiplex PCR. The source study handled its data this way. Nucleated cell counts per sample were estimated from amplification of reference gene primers within the assay. To quantify the absolute abundance of each unique TCRbeta CDR3 rearrangement, sequence reads were collapsed and filtered. For each sample, productive Simpson clonality was calculated as the square root of Simpson's diversity index over productive rearrangements. Entries here come from immuneACCESS through TCRdb and include only in-frame sequences with V and J called. Some clones fail to appear in such tables; in the studies checked, an unresolved V gene covers under half of the shortfall, and the cause of the remainder is unknown. V, J and clone size are those of that table, while D and trimming were read from the DNA. The sample records 200,000 to 300,000 clones, 70% to 85% of which are singletons. 2% to 2.5% of the sample belongs to the ten largest clones.

A second Seattle source provided samples from volunteer blood donors who had recovered from COVID-19. The collaborating institutions used their own protocols to collect whole blood in K2EDTA tubes. For TCRbeta analysis, collaborators shipped samples in one of three forms: frozen whole blood, isolated PBMCs, or DNA extracted from either of those sample types. Sequencing was done on a sample of peripheral blood. The receptor chain draws on TRBV2 and TRBJ2-5, with no confidently assigned D gene. The TCR comes from a man in his forties or fifties who had recovered from COVID-19. The CDR3 protein sequence reads: CASSVRTQETQYF. In nucleotide form, the sequence is TGTGCCAGCAGTGTACGAACACAAGAGACCCAGTACTTC.